A selection of T cell receptor beta chains follows, all from one sample in a study of T cell responses to AZD1222 COVID-19 vaccine. Method: immunoSEQ multiplex PCR; TCRdb's copy keeps in-frame clones and lacks some. In the table there are 120,000 or so clones, over 75% of which are singletons. The sequenced sample was peripheral blood, obtained on day 0 of AZD1222 vaccination. The receptors were sampled from an adult in good health. Both conserved end residues are part of each CDR3. D genes are given only for firm matches. Clone size is stated in some rows and not others, as once, few, many or a class when expanded.

j_gene	abundance	v_gene	d_gene	CDR3aa	CDR3nt
TRBJ2-3	-	TRBV14	-	CASSQALGIDTQYF	TGTGCCAGCAGCCAAGCTCTGGGTATCGATACGCAGTATTTT
TRBJ2-7	-	TRBV18	TRBD2	CASSPFTSGRFGEQYF	TGTGCCAGCTCACCATTTACGAGCGGGAGGTTTGGCGAGCAGTACTTC
TRBJ2-7	few	TRBV24-1	-	CAAGGGSYEQYF	TGTGCCGCAGGGGGGGGCTCCTACGAGCAGTACTTC
TRBJ2-2	-	TRBV19	TRBD1	CASSKVTGAGELFF	TGTGCCAGTAGCAAGGTTACAGGGGCCGGGGAGCTGTTTTTT
TRBJ1-6	-	TRBV27	-	CASSLSQTVPSPLHF	TGTGCCAGCAGTTTATCGCAAACAGTACCCTCACCCCTCCACTTT
TRBJ2-7	-	TRBV27	-	CASSLSGWQNEQYF	TGTGCCAGCAGTCTGTCCGGGTGGCAAAACGAGCAGTACTTC
TRBJ1-4	-	TRBV20-1	-	CSASPGGAGGEKLFF	TGCAGTGCTAGTCCTGGGGGGGCTGGGGGTGAAAAACTGTTTTTT
TRBJ1-1	-	TRBV5-1	-	CASTDVNTEAFF	TGCGCCAGCACCGATGTGAACACTGAAGCTTTCTTT
TRBJ1-3	-	TRBV10-3	TRBD1	CAISERQGAEGNTIYF	TGTGCCATCAGTGAGAGACAGGGGGCGGAAGGAAACACCATATATTTT
TRBJ2-3	once	TRBV29-1	TRBD1	CSGIPGQGATDTQYF	TGCAGCGGAATCCCGGGACAGGGAGCCACAGATACGCAGTATTTT
TRBJ1-4	-	TRBV30	TRBD1	CAFDRGVSKLFF	TGTGCCTTTGACAGGGGAGTCTCAAAGCTGTTTTTT
TRBJ2-7	few	TRBV18	TRBD2	CASSSRTSGSSYEQYF	TGTGCCAGCTCATCTAGGACTAGCGGGAGCTCCTACGAGCAGTACTTC
TRBJ1-6	once	TRBV30	-	CAWSVVPPNSPLHF	TGTGCCTGGAGTGTAGTTCCCCCGAATTCACCCCTCCACTTT
TRBJ2-5	-	TRBV19	TRBD2	CASSPSPGGGKTQYF	TGTGCCAGTAGTCCTAGCCCTGGGGGGGGGAAGACCCAGTACTTC
TRBJ2-1	-	TRBV4-1	-	CASSQAGEQFF	TGCGCCAGCAGCCAAGCTGGCGAGCAGTTCTTC
TRBJ2-7	-	TRBV3-1/TRBV3-2	-	CASSLRSSYEQYF	TGTGCCAGCAGCCTCAGGTCCTCCTACGAGCAGTACTTC
TRBJ1-2	-	TRBV24-1	TRBD1	CATSDLGTGAGYTF	TGTGCCACCAGTGATTTGGGTACAGGGGCTGGCTACACCTTC
TRBJ2-3	-	TRBV7-3	-	CASSSAPGHLTDTQYF	TGTGCCAGCAGCTCCGCCCCCGGACACCTCACAGATACGCAGTATTTT
TRBJ1-4	once	TRBV4-3	-	CASSQEGSANEKLFF	TGCGCCAGCAGCCAAGAGGGCTCAGCTAATGAAAAACTGTTTTTT
TRBJ1-5	-	TRBV7-8	-	CASSLASPQERLPQHF	TGTGCCAGCAGCTTAGCGAGCCCACAGGAAAGATTGCCCCAGCATTTT
TRBJ1-2	-	TRBV25-1	TRBD1	CASKGTGLDYGYTF	TGTGCCAGCAAAGGGACAGGGTTGGACTATGGCTACACCTTC
TRBJ1-1	-	TRBV28	TRBD1	CASRTHTGGEAFF	TGTGCCAGCAGGACACATACAGGGGGTGAAGCTTTCTTT
TRBJ2-3	-	TRBV5-4	-	CASSFLTSTAGDTQYF	TGTGCCAGCAGCTTTCTTACCAGCACCGCGGGTGATACGCAGTATTTT
TRBJ1-5	few	TRBV3-1/TRBV3-2	-	CASSQDTGNNQPQHF	TGTGCCAGCAGCCAAGATACCGGGAACAATCAGCCCCAGCATTTT
TRBJ1-5	-	TRBV29-1	-	CSVAGQINQPQHF	TGCAGCGTTGCCGGGCAGATAAATCAGCCCCAGCATTTT
TRBJ1-4	-	TRBV27	-	CASSSHSPTVRGGTNEKLFF	TGTGCCAGCAGTTCACATAGCCCTACGGTCCGGGGAGGCACTAATGAAAAACTGTTTTTT
TRBJ2-2	-	TRBV27	-	CASSLFGGDNTGELFF	TGTGCCAGCAGTTTATTTGGCGGGGACAACACCGGGGAGCTGTTTTTT
TRBJ2-1	-	TRBV24-1	TRBD2	CATSDLRDYASNEQFF	TGTGCCACCAGTGATCTCCGGGACTACGCCTCCAATGAGCAGTTCTTC
TRBJ1-4	-	TRBV6-5	-	CASSYGGTNEKLFF	TGTGCCAGCAGTTACGGGGGTACTAATGAAAAACTGTTTTTT
TRBJ2-1	-	TRBV29-1	-	CSVEMLADEQFF	TGCAGCGTTGAAATGCTAGCCGATGAGCAGTTCTTC
TRBJ1-5	-	TRBV27	TRBD1	CASSPRTGYPNQPQHF	TGTGCCAGCAGTCCCCGGACAGGGTATCCCAATCAGCCCCAGCATTTT
TRBJ2-1	-	TRBV9	-	CASSVDDYNEQFF	TGTGCCAGCAGCGTAGATGACTACAATGAGCAGTTCTTC
TRBJ1-5	few	TRBV19	-	CASSPNPSTDSNQPQHF	TGTGCCAGTAGTCCGAACCCCTCGACAGATAGCAATCAGCCCCAGCATTTT
TRBJ2-7	-	TRBV5-1	-	CASSAGQTYEQYF	TGCGCCAGCAGCGCGGGACAGACTTACGAGCAGTACTTC
TRBJ2-5	-	TRBV6-6	TRBD1	CASSYSRGPVETQYF	TGTGCCAGCAGTTACTCCAGGGGGCCTGTAGAGACCCAGTACTTC
TRBJ1-1	many	TRBV7-6	-	CASSPLTDMNTEAFF	TGTGCCAGCAGCCCTCTGACAGATATGAACACTGAAGCTTTCTTT
TRBJ2-2	many	TRBV19	TRBD1	CASQTGESGELFF	TGTGCCAGCCAGACAGGGGAATCAGGGGAGCTGTTTTTT
TRBJ1-2	once	TRBV27	-	CASINRVPEGYTF	TGTGCCAGCATCAACCGAGTGCCGGAGGGCTACACCTTC
TRBJ2-7	-	TRBV3-1/TRBV3-2	-	CASSQDPMTYEQYF	TGTGCCAGCAGCCAAGATCCGATGACCTACGAGCAGTACTTC
TRBJ1-1	-	TRBV5-5	-	CASSSARWGTEAFF	TGTGCCAGCAGCTCCGCGCGGTGGGGCACTGAAGCTTTCTTT